This TCR beta chain was captured by sequencing in a study of T-cell memory formation after mild COVID-19. Study summary: Largely, the TCR clusters proved donor specific. Study results and limitations: Nothing showed for sure that second-wave clones peaking on day 37 were SARS-CoV-2 specific.

Worth noting for this clonotype: The antigen is unknown.

Barcoded TCR alpha and TCR beta cDNA libraries with UMIs came from 5'RACE using constant-segment primers. One entry per CDR3 protein results from TCRdb running MiXCR on the 5' RACE reads. In the table there are roughly 52,000 distinct CDR3 sequences, over 7.5% of which are singletons. The ends were cut back, 2 bases at V and 5 bases at J, with 19 bases in the middle. The CDR3 contains 18 residues. The V gene's germline CDR1 is SGHAT and CDR2 FQNNGV. The specimen sequenced was PBMCs or a T cell subset sorted from them (not recorded which). This receptor was obtained from a man aged 18 to 29 who had mild COVID-19 (a few samples of this study predate the infection). Cell type and time point are not known. The V call is TRBV11-2, the J call TRBJ1-6; D is unclear. The CDR3 nucleotides are TGTGCCAGCAGCTTATGGGATTACGCTTCAAGGGATAATTCACCCCTCCACTTT. This gives the protein CASSLWDYASRDNSPLHF.